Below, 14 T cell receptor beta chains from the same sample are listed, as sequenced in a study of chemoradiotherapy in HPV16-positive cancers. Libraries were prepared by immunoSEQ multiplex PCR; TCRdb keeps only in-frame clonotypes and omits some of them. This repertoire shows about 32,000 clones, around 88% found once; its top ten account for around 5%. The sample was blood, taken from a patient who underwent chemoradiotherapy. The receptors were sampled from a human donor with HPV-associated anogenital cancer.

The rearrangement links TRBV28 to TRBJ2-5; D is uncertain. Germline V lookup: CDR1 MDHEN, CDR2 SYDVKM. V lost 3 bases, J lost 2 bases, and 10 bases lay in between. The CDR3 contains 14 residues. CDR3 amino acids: CASSFRGFQETQYF. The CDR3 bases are TGTGCCAGCAGTTTTCGTGGGTTTCAAGAGACCCAGTACTTC.

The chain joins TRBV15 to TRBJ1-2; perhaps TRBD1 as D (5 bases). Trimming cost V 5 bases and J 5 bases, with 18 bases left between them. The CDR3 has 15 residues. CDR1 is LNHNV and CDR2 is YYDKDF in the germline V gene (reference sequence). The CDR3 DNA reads TGTGCCACCAGCCTTGGGTGGGGGAGCGAGTATGGCTACACCTTC. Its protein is CATSLGWGSEYGYTF.

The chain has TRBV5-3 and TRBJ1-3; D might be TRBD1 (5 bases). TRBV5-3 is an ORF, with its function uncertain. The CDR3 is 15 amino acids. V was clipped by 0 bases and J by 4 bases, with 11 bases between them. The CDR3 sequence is CARSLAYRSGNTIYF. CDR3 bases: TGTGCCAGAAGCTTGGCCTACAGGAGCGGAAACACCATATATTTT.

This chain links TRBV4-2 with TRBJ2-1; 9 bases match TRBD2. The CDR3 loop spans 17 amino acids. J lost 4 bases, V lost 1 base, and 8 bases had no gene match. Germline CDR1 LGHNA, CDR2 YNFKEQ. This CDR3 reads CASSQVFGGGAYNEQFF. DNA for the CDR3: TGTGCCAGCAGCCAAGTCTTTGGCGGGGGGGCTTACAATGAGCAGTTCTTC.

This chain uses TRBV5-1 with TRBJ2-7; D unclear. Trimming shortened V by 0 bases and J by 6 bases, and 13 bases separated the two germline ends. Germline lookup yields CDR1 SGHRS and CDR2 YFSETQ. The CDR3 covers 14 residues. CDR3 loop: CASSLVPGILEQYF. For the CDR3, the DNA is TGCGCCAGCAGCTTGGTGCCTGGGATCCTCGAGCAGTACTTC.

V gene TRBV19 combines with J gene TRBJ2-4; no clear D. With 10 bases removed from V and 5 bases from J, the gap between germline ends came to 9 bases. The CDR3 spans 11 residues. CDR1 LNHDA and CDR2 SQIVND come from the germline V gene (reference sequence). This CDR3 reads CATRRENIQYF. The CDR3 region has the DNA TGTGCCACCCGTAGGGAAAACATTCAGTACTTC.

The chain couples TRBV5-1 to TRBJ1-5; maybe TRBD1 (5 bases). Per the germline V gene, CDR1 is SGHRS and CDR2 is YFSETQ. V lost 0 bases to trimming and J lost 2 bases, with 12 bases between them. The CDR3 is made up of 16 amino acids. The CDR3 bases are TGCGCCAGCAGCTTGGGGGAGGGGCTGGGCAATCAGCCCCAGCATTTT. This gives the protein CASSLGEGLGNQPQHF.

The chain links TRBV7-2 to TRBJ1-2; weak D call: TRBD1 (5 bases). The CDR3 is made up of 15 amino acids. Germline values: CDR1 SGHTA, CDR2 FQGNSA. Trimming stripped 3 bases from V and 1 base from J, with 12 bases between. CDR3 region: CASSFQGGSNYGYTF. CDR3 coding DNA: TGTGCCAGCAGCTTCCAGGGTGGGAGTAACTATGGCTACACCTTC.

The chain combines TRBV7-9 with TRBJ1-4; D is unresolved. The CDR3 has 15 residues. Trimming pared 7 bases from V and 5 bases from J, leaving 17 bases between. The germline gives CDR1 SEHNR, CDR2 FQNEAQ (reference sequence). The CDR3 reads CASTLLGEPNEKLFF. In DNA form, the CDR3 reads TGTGCCAGCACCCTGCTCGGGGAACCAAATGAAAAACTGTTTTTT.

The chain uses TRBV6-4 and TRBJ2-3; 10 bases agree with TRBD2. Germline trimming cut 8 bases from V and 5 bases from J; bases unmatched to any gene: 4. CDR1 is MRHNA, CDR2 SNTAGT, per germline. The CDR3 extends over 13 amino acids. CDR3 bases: TGTGCCAGCGGCCGGACTAGCGGAGATACGCAGTATTTT. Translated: CASGRTSGDTQYF.

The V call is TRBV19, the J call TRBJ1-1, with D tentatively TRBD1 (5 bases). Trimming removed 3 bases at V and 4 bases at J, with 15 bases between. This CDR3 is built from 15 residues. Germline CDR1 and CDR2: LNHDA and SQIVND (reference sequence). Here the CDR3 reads CASSIPGRGVTEAFF. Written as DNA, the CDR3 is TGTGCCAGTAGTATCCCCGGACGGGGGGTCACTGAAGCTTTCTTT.

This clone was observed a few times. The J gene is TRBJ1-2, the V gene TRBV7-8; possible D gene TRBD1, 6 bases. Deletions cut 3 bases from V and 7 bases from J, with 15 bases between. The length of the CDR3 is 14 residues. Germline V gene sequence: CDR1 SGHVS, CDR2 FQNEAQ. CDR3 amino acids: CASSFDGGGRGYTF. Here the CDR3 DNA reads TGTGCCAGCAGCTTCGACGGGGGCGGCCGTGGCTACACCTTC. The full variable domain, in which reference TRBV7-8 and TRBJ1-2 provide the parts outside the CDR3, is GAGVSQSPRYKVAKRGQDVALRCDPISGHVSLFWYQQALGQGPEFLTYFQNEAQLDKSGLPSDRFFAERPEGSVSTLKIQRTQQEDSAVYLCASSFDGGGRGYTFGSGTRLTVV.

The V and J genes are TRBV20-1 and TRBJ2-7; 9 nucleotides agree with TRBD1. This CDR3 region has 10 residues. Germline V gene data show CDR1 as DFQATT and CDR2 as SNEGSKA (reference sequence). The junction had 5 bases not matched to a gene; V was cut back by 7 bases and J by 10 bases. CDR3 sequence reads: CSVGTGYQYF. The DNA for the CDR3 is TGCAGTGTTGGGACAGGGTATCAGTACTTC.

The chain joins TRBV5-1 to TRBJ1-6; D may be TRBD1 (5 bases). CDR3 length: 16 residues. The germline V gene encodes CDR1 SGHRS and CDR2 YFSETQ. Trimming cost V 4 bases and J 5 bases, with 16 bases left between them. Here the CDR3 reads CASSPSRALNNSPLHF. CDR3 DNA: TGCGCCAGCAGCCCCAGCAGGGCTCTAAATAATTCACCCCTCCACTTT.